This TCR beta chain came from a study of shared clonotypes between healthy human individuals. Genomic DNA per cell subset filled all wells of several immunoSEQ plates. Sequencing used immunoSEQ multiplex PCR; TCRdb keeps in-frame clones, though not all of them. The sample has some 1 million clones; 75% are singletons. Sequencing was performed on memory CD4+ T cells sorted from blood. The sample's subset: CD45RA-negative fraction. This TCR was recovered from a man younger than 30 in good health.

DNA for the CDR3: TGTGCCAGCAGCCCTTCCGCAGGAGTAAGCGAGCAGTACTTC. Translated: CASSPSAGVSEQYF. The genes are TRBV11-3 and TRBJ2-7; the D is unclear. The germline gives CDR1 SGHNT, CDR2 YENEEA. Trimming removed 5 bases from V and 6 bases from J, with 17 bases in between. This CDR3 has 14 residues.